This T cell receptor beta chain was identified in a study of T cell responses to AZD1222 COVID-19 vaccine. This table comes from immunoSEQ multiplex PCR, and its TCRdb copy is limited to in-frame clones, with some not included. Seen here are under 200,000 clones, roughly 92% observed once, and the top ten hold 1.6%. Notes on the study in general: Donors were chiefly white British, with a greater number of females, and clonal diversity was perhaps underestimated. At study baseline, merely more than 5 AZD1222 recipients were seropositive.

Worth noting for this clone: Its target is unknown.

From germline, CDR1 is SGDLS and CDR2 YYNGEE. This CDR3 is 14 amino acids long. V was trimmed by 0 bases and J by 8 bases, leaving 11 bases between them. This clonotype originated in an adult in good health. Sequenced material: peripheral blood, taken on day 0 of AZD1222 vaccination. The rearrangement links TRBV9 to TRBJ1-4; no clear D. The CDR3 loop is CASSVGRTDEKLFF. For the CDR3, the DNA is TGTGCCAGCAGCGTAGGGAGAACTGACGAAAAACTGTTTTTT.